The table lists the clone carrying this T cell receptor (beta chain) with a count of one. The antigen is undetermined. Generated by immunoSEQ multiplex PCR, the TCRdb table keeps only in-frame clones and is missing some. This repertoire shows under 300,000 clones, over 50% found once; its top ten account for 11%. This sample is drawn from a study of shared clonotypes between healthy human individuals. The CDR3 totals 13 residues. Germline CDR1 is GTSNPN and CDR2 is SVGIG (reference sequence). Trimming left V 5 bases short and J 2 bases short, with 10 bases between. Study outcomes and limitations: Researchers sampled only blood; tissue repertoires likely differ. Clonotypes that were shared across a handful of donors made up approximately 5% of naive CD4 clonotypes.

The clonotype originates from a man aged 30 to 39 in good health. The sample taken for sequencing was memory CD4+ T cells sorted from blood. The subset denotes: CD45RA-negative fraction. This chain connects TRBV30 to TRBJ2-4; maybe TRBD2 (5 bases). CDR3 amino acids: CAWEGTTKNIQYF. The CDR3 nucleotides read TGTGCCTGGGAGGGTACCACCAAAAACATTCAGTACTTC.